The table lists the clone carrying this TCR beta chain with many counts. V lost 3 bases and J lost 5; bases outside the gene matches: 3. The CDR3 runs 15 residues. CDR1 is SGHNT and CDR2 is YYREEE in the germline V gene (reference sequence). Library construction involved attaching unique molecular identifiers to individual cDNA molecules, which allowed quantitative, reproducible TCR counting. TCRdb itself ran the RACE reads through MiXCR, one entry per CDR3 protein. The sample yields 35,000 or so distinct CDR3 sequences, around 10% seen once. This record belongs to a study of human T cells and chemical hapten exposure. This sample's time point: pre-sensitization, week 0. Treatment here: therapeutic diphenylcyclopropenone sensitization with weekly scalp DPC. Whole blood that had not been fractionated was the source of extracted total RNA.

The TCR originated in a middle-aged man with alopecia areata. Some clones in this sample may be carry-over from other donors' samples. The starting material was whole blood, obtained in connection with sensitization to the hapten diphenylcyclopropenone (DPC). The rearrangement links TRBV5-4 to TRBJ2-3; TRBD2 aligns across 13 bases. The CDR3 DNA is TGTGCCAGCAGCTGGGGGACTAGCGGGAAAGATACGCAGTATTTT. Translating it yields CASSWGTSGKDTQYF.